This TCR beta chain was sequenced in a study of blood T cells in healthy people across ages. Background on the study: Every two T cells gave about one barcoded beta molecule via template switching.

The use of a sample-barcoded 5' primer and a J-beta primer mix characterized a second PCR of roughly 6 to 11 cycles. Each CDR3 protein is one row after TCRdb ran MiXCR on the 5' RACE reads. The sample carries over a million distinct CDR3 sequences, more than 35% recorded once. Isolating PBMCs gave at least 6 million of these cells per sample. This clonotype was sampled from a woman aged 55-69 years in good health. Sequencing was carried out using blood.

The CDR3 nucleotides are TGTGCCAGCGAAGCCGGGACTAGCGGGTACAATGAGCAGTTCTTC. As protein: CASEAGTSGYNEQFF. This chain uses TRBV7-9 with TRBJ2-1; 12 bases agree with TRBD2. V lost 8 bases, J lost 4 bases, and 6 bases stayed unmatched. The CDR3 consists of 15 residues. Germline values: CDR1 SEHNR, CDR2 FQNEAQ (reference sequence). Looking up the rest from reference TRBV7-9 and TRBJ2-1 gives the full variable domain: DTGVSQNPRHKITKRGQNVTFRCDPISEHNRLYWYRQTLGQGPEFLTYFQNEAQLEKSRLLSDRFSAERPKGSFSTLEIQRTEQGDSAMYLCASEAGTSGYNEQFFGPGTRLTVL.